This paragraph reports one T cell receptor beta chain. As yet, its antigen is unknown. Clones were read by immunoSEQ multiplex PCR, and TCRdb kept only the in-frame ones, dropping some. The sample contains fewer than 30,000 clones, 95% of which appear only once. The V gene lost 7 bases and the J gene lost 0 bases, with 15 bases spanning the gap. This CDR3 has 15 amino acids. Looked up from germline, CDR1 is SNHLY and CDR2 is FYNNEI. These data are taken from a study of B cell selection in AIRE deficiency. Findings and limits, study-wide: AIRE-deficient Tconv and Treg repertoires matched healthy donors in TCRBV, CDR3 length, diversity. Patient Tconv cells held 25% to 35% of Treg sequences shared by healthy donors.

Conventional CD4 T cells were sorted as CD4+CD127+ cells. V usage is TRBV2 and J usage is TRBJ2-5; D might be TRBD1 (6 bases). The origin of this receptor is a human donor in good health. What was sequenced was CD4+CD127+ conventional T cells sorted from PBMCs. The chain's CDR3 is CASTTGTQYQETQYF. The CDR3 nucleotides are TGTGCCAGCACTACCGGGACACAGTACCAAGAGACCCAGTACTTC.